Below, 14 T cell receptor beta chains from the same sample are listed, as sequenced in a study of CD8 T cells in ankylosing spondylitis. TCRdb ran MiXCR on the 5' RACE reads and lists one entry per CDR3 protein. This sample has under 250,000 distinct CDR3 sequences; roughly 32% occur once, and the top ten carry around 4%. Sequenced input: blood, either unsorted or a sorted T cell fraction (not recorded which). The receptor set was obtained from a male donor with ankylosing spondylitis or in good health (not recorded which).

The table lists this clonotype with a few counts. The V call is TRBV12-3 or TRBV12-4, the J call TRBJ2-7; D is unresolved. CDR3 length equals 11 residues. The ends were cut back, 5 bases at V and 5 bases at J, with 7 bases in the middle. The CDR3 DNA reads TGTGCCAGCAGTCCAAATAACGAGCAGTACTTC. Its protein product is CASSPNNEQYF.

The V call is TRBV15, the J call TRBJ2-5, with a tentative D call TRBD1 (5 bases). Trimming removed 5 bases at V and 0 bases at J, with 16 bases between. This CDR3 has 16 amino acids. Germline CDR1 is LNHNV and CDR2 is YYDKDF (reference sequence). CDR3: CATSGRTKYYQETQYF. For the CDR3, the DNA is TGTGCCACCAGCGGTCGGACAAAATACTACCAAGAGACCCAGTACTTC.

CDR3 protein: CASSEDRMGTEAFF. CDR3 DNA sequence: TGTGCCAGCAGTGAAGACAGGATGGGCACTGAAGCTTTCTTT. This chain uses TRBV12-3 or TRBV12-4 with TRBJ1-1; a weak D match, TRBD1 (6 bases). The V end lost 5 bases, the J end lost 4 bases, and 14 bases lay between the germline ends. The CDR3 covers 14 residues.

The chain combines TRBV6-5 with TRBJ2-7; D unclear. The V and J ends lost 0 bases and 1 base respectively, with 7 bases between them. The CDR3 is 14 residues long. The germline CDR1 and CDR2 sequences are MNHEY and SVGAGI. CDR3 amino acids: CASSYSSESYEQYF. The CDR3, as DNA: TGTGCCAGCAGTTACTCGTCAGAGTCCTACGAGCAGTACTTC.

The chain is built from TRBV7-9 and TRBJ2-7; D is ambiguous. This CDR3 has 13 residues. Deletions cut 3 bases from V and 2 bases from J, with 8 bases between. The germline V gene encodes CDR1 SEHNR and CDR2 FQNEAQ (reference sequence). CDR3 bases: TGTGCCAGCAGCTTCCAGTCCACCTACGAGCAGTACTTC. It encodes CASSFQSTYEQYF.

This clonotype was seen a handful of times. The rearrangement links TRBV20-1 to TRBJ1-6; D may be TRBD1 (6 bases). The CDR3 loop spans 13 amino acids. Germline V lookup: CDR1 DFQATT, CDR2 SNEGSKA (reference sequence). Trimming cost V 4 bases and J 7 bases, with 11 bases left between them. The CDR3 loop is CSAMEQGNSPLHF. For the CDR3, the DNA is TGCAGTGCTATGGAACAGGGAAATTCACCCCTCCACTTT.

This clonotype was detected a few times. This chain links TRBV10-1 with TRBJ2-1; perhaps TRBD1 as D (5 bases). Trimming shortened V by 7 bases and J by 8 bases, and 12 bases separated the two germline ends. CDR1 is WNHNN and CDR2 is SYGVQD in the germline V gene (reference sequence). The CDR3 covers 12 residues. DNA of the CDR3: TGCGCCAGCAACAACGGACATGATGAGCAGTTCTTC. Amino acid sequence: CASNNGHDEQFF.

This clonotype was counted at least ten times. The CDR3 spells CASRFSQGANEQFF. The CDR3 DNA reads as TGTGCCAGCAGGTTCTCACAGGGGGCTAATGAGCAGTTCTTC. The chain couples TRBV12-3 or TRBV12-4 to TRBJ2-1; TRBD1 agrees at 9 bases. The V segment lost 6 bases and the J segment 7 bases; nucleotides outside the gene matches: 7. CDR3 length: 14 amino acids.

This clonotype was seen a handful of times. The chain recombines TRBV7-6 with TRBJ2-1, with 11 bases fitting TRBD2. This CDR3 contains 15 residues. Germline V gene data show CDR1 as SGHVS and CDR2 as FNYEAQ. Trimming at V came to 2 bases and at J to 6 bases, leaving 3 bases not matched to a gene. The CDR3 region is CASSLNSGGANEQFF. CDR3 sequence (DNA): TGTGCCAGCAGCTTAAATAGCGGGGGGGCCAATGAGCAGTTCTTC.

This clonotype occurred a few times. The gene calls are TRBV7-6 and TRBJ2-1; 8 bases line up with TRBD1. V shed 5 bases, J shed 2 bases, and the junction held 5 bases outside the gene matches. Germline V gives CDR1 SGHVS, CDR2 FNYEAQ. The CDR3 contains 15 residues. CDR3 loop: CASSTWDRTYNEQFF. In DNA, the CDR3 is TGTGCCAGCAGCACGTGGGACAGGACCTACAATGAGCAGTTCTTC.

The chain couples TRBV5-1 to TRBJ2-1, with D maybe TRBD1 (6 bases). CDR3 length equals 15 residues. V was pared by 6 bases and J by 5 bases, with 18 bases between. CDR1 is SGHRS and CDR2 is YFSETQ in the germline V gene. This CDR3 reads CASKYSRGTNNEQFF. For the CDR3, the DNA is TGCGCCAGCAAGTACAGCCGTGGGACAAACAATGAGCAGTTCTTC.

The V and J genes are TRBV7-9 and TRBJ2-7; TRBD2 agrees at 9 bases. The germline V gene encodes CDR1 SEHNR and CDR2 FQNEAQ (reference sequence). CDR3 size: 15 residues. Trimming at V came to 4 bases and at J to 1 base, leaving 5 bases not matched to a gene. The CDR3 DNA reads as TGTGCCAGCAGCTCCCCTAGCGGGGTTTCCTACGAGCAGTACTTC. This codes for CASSSPSGVSYEQYF.

The chain is built from TRBV25-1 and TRBJ2-1; D may be TRBD1 (5 bases). Per germline, CDR1 MGHDK and CDR2 SYGVNS. Deletions cut 4 bases from V and 0 bases from J, with 10 bases between. The CDR3 runs 15 residues. CDR3 bases: TGTGCCAGCAGTGGGGAACAGGACTCCTACAATGAGCAGTTCTTC. This gives the protein CASSGEQDSYNEQFF. Based on the CDR3 plus reference TRBV25-1 and TRBJ2-1, the full variable domain is EADIYQTPRYLVIGTGKKITLECSQTMGHDKMYWYQQDPGMELHLIHYSYGVNSTEKGDLSSESTVSRIRTEHFPLTLESARPSHTSQYLCASSGEQDSYNEQFFGPGTRLTVL.

V gene TRBV20-1 combines with J gene TRBJ2-7, with 7 bases identical to TRBD1. Germline V CDR1 and CDR2: DFQATT, SNEGSKA (reference sequence). This CDR3 has 14 residues. V lost 2 bases and J lost 0; bases outside the gene matches: 4. CDR3: CSARKWDSSYEQYF. CDR3 nucleotide sequence: TGCAGTGCTAGAAAATGGGACAGCTCCTACGAGCAGTACTTC.